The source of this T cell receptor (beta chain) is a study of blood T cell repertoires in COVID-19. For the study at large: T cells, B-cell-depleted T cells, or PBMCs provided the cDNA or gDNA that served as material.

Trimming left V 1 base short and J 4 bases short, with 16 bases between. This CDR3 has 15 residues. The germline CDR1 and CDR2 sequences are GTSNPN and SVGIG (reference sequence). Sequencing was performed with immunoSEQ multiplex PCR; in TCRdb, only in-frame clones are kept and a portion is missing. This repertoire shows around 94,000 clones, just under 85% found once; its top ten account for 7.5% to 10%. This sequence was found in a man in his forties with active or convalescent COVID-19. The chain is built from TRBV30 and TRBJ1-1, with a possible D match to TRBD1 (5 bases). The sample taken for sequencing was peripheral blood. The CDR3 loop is CAWSEKWAGGTEAFF. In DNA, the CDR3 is TGTGCCTGGAGTGAAAAGTGGGCCGGGGGCACTGAAGCTTTCTTT.